The rows below give T cell receptor beta chains drawn from one sample of a study of CD8+CD57+ T cells in acquired aplastic anemia. One entry per CDR3 protein results from TCRdb running MiXCR on the reads. The sample comprises 150,000 to 200,000 distinct CDR3 sequences, roughly three fifths of which are singletons, and roughly 46% rests with the top ten. The sample consisted of sorted CD4+, CD8+, or CD8+CD57+ T cells (not recorded which) from PBMCs. The source of these receptors is a human donor with aplastic anemia. Both conserved end residues are part of each CDR3. The order of the fields is CDR3 protein, J gene, D gene, V gene. A D gene is named only where the DNA matches it firmly.

CAISSGGTGSSDTQYF | TRBJ2-3 | - | TRBV10-3
CASSSRGWTEAFF | TRBJ1-1 | - | TRBV19
CASSPGGGPGNTIYF | TRBJ1-3 | TRBD1 | TRBV7-2
CSVAGQGAAYGYTF | TRBJ1-2 | TRBD1 | TRBV29-1
CASSLVRERTQYF | TRBJ2-3 | - | TRBV7-3
CASRQEGLSFEKLFF | TRBJ1-4 | - | TRBV2
CASSYSGGPEETQYF | TRBJ2-5 | TRBD2 | TRBV7-9
CASRANYGYTF | TRBJ1-2 | - | TRBV6-2/TRBV6-3
CASSTRSAYVLTF | TRBJ2-6 | - | TRBV19
CATSDLRGTGETGELFF | TRBJ2-2 | TRBD1 | TRBV24-1
CASSDGGGNQPQHF | TRBJ1-5 | - | TRBV2
CAWRKEDRDTEAFF | TRBJ1-1 | TRBD1 | TRBV30
CASSIGIYNSPLHF | TRBJ1-6 | - | TRBV19
CASSQELWYSPLHF | TRBJ1-6 | - | TRBV14
CASRQGSTF | TRBJ1-2 | - | TRBV12-3/TRBV12-4
CASSVDNSYEQYF | TRBJ2-7 | - | TRBV9
CASSPRGGTPLHF | TRBJ1-6 | - | TRBV2
CAISDVDVNYGYTF | TRBJ1-2 | - | TRBV10-3
CASSQPQPATQYF | TRBJ2-5 | - | TRBV3-1
CSASGRTTGEQYF | TRBJ2-7 | - | TRBV20-1
CSARGLSYEQYF | TRBJ2-7 | - | TRBV20-1
CASVLQDSYEQYF | TRBJ2-7 | - | TRBV2
CASSTGQTNTGELFF | TRBJ2-2 | TRBD1 | TRBV10-1